Listed below are T cell receptor beta chains from one sample, sequenced in a study of cytomegalovirus exposure and HLA in healthy donors. Here immunoSEQ multiplex PCR was the method, and the copy in TCRdb shows in-frame clones only, minus some. The sample has about 190,000 clones, 79% seen once. The sequencing input was PBMCs. Receptors originate from a woman between 45 and 60 years old in good health and CMV-seronegative. The CDR3 runs from the conserved cysteine through the conserved F or W. D genes are given only for firm matches. Expanded clones are given a class, and other clones once, few, many or no size at all.

V	J	size	D	CDR3	DNA
TRBV7-9	TRBJ2-3	-	-	CASGLSGLGADTQYF	TGTGCCAGCGGACTATCGGGTCTAGGGGCAGATACGCAGTATTTT
TRBV12-5	TRBJ2-7	-	-	CASGLGGPRVGQYF	TGTGCTAGTGGTCTGGGGGGCCCTCGAGTGGGGCAGTACTTC
TRBV2	TRBJ1-2	-	TRBD1	CAGHGGRTGGYGYTF	TGTGCCGGCCACGGGGGGAGGACAGGGGGCTATGGCTACACCTTC
TRBV7-9	TRBJ2-3	-	-	CASSPYRIPRQGTDTQYF	TGTGCCAGCAGCCCTTACCGTATACCCCGACAGGGCACAGATACGCAGTATTTT
TRBV9	TRBJ1-2	once	-	CASSVGLMDTSF	TGTGCCAGCAGCGTAGGCCTGATGGACACGTCCTTC
TRBV7-9	TRBJ1-3	-	-	CASSFRGETHGNTIYF	TGTGCCAGCAGCTTCCGGGGGGAAACTCATGGAAACACCATATATTTT
TRBV13	TRBJ1-4	few	TRBD1	CASRPQGALNEKLFF	TGTGCCAGCAGGCCACAGGGGGCTCTTAATGAAAAACTGTTTTTT
TRBV5-1	TRBJ2-7	-	TRBD1	CASSLGGTGREQYF	TGCGCCAGCAGCTTGGGAGGGACAGGGAGAGAGCAGTACTTC
TRBV28	TRBJ2-3	-	TRBD1	CASRDSSTDTQYF	TGTGCCAGCCGGGACAGTTCCACAGATACGCAGTATTTT
TRBV6-5	TRBJ2-3	-	TRBD1	CASSYSGQGVTQYF	TGTGCCAGCAGTTACTCGGGGCAGGGGGTCACGCAGTATTTT
TRBV7-9	TRBJ2-1	-	-	CASRKRTDPNEQFF	TGTGCCAGCAGAAAGAGGACAGATCCCAATGAGCAGTTCTTC
TRBV6-6	TRBJ1-5	few	TRBD1	CASSYRGQGRNRPQHF	TGTGCCAGCAGTTACAGAGGACAGGGCCGGAATCGGCCCCAGCATTTT
TRBV25-1	TRBJ2-1	-	TRBD2	CATGGNEQFF	TGTGCCACGGGGGGGAATGAGCAGTTCTTC
TRBV27	TRBJ1-5	-	TRBD1	CASSLRQGAPLQPQHF	TGTGCCAGCAGTTTAAGACAGGGGGCTCCTTTGCAGCCCCAGCATTTT
TRBV6-1	TRBJ1-1	-	-	CASWRRDTNTEAFF	TGTGCCAGCTGGCGACGGGATACGAACACTGAAGCTTTCTTT
TRBV6-5	TRBJ1-1	-	-	CASRKDTGNTEAFF	TGTGCCAGCAGGAAGGACACAGGGAACACTGAAGCTTTCTTT
TRBV13	TRBJ2-5	-	-	CASSLGGEGETQYF	TGTGCCAGCAGCTTAGGCGGAGAGGGAGAGACCCAGTACTTC
TRBV27	TRBJ2-1	-	TRBD2	CASSLSGEGLALNEQFF	TGTGCCAGCAGTTTATCGGGGGAGGGACTAGCCCTCAATGAGCAGTTCTTC
TRBV27	TRBJ2-1	-	TRBD1	CASSLTGFNYNEQFF	TGTGCCAGCAGTTTGACAGGGTTCAACTACAATGAGCAGTTCTTC
TRBV5-6	TRBJ1-5	few	-	CASSSRSNQPQHF	TGTGCCAGCAGCTCTCGTAGCAATCAGCCCCAGCATTTT
TRBV12-5	TRBJ1-5	-	TRBD1	CASGLNRGQEQPQHF	TGTGCTAGTGGGCTAAACAGGGGGCAGGAGCAGCCCCAGCATTTT
TRBV4-2	TRBJ2-1	-	TRBD2	CASSQDPSGGRDNEQFF	TGTGCCAGCAGCCAAGATCCCTCTGGCGGGAGGGACAATGAGCAGTTCTTC
TRBV4-1	TRBJ1-5	-	-	CASSQEEGKLSNQPQHF	TGCGCCAGCAGCCAGGAGGAAGGGAAATTGAGCAATCAGCCCCAGCATTTT
TRBV5-4	TRBJ2-2	-	-	CASSLYKNTGELFF	TGTGCCAGCAGCTTGTATAAGAACACCGGGGAGCTATTTTTT
TRBV6-1	TRBJ2-7	-	TRBD1	CASSEMATGTGISYEQYF	TGTGCCAGCAGTGAAATGGCTACCGGGACAGGGATCTCCTACGAGCAGTACTTC
TRBV6-6	TRBJ1-1	few	-	CASSTGRVRAFF	TGTGCCAGCAGTACTGGGCGGGTAAGAGCTTTCTTT
TRBV7-2	TRBJ2-7	-	TRBD1	CASSARDSRYEQYF	TGTGCCAGCAGCGCCCGGGACAGCCGCTACGAGCAGTACTTC
TRBV5-6	TRBJ2-5	-	-	CASSLGAQETQYF	TGTGCCAGCAGCTTGGGGGCGCAAGAGACCCAGTACTTC
TRBV7-8	TRBJ2-7	-	-	CASSFASYEQYF	TGTGCCAGCAGCTTCGCGTCCTACGAGCAGTACTTC
TRBV5-1	TRBJ2-7	-	-	CASSSSVTGREQYF	TGCGCCAGCAGCTCAAGCGTGACTGGGAGGGAGCAGTACTTC
TRBV7-9	TRBJ2-7	-	TRBD1	CASSSGQVPRSYEQYF	TGTGCCAGCAGCTCCGGACAGGTCCCCCGCTCCTACGAGCAGTACTTC
TRBV2	TRBJ1-4	few	TRBD1	CASIVGTGREKLFF	TGTGCCAGCATCGTGGGGACAGGGAGGGAAAAACTGTTTTTT